Included here is one TCR beta chain sequence, with context. Its antigen remains unidentified. This specimen belongs to a study of shared clonotypes between healthy human individuals. Overall study context: A donor's plate count was three for CD4 naive and three for CD4 memory; CD8 naive had two and CD8 memory one. Study results and caveats: Estimated richness values were generally larger in naive subsets than in memory subsets.

Naive CD45RA+ and memory CD45RA-negative subsets were split from CD4+ cells. Looked up from germline, CDR1 is ENHRY and CDR2 is SYGVKD. V lost 7 bases to trimming and J lost 5 bases; unmatched junction nucleotides: 4. CDR3 length: 13 residues. The data were produced by immunoSEQ multiplex PCR, yet TCRdb's version contains in-frame clones alone and is incomplete. Of under 750,000 clones listed, 72% are singletons. Sequencing was done on a sample of memory CD4+ T cells sorted from blood. Subset defined: CD45RA-negative fraction. This TCR derives from a woman between 25 and 40 years old in good health. The chain employs TRBV10-3 and TRBJ1-5; 8 bases are a match to TRBD1. The CDR3 bases are TGTGCCATCACCAAGGACAGGGATCAGCCCCAGCATTTT. This gives the protein CAITKDRDQPQHF.